This T cell receptor (beta chain) stems from a study of T cell responses to AZD1222 COVID-19 vaccine. Study-wide background: Analyses pooled second doses at about 4 or about 12 weeks.

With regard to this clone: The antigen remains undetermined.

Method: immunoSEQ multiplex PCR; TCRdb's copy keeps in-frame clones and lacks some. The sample consists of fewer than 200,000 clones, just under 95% of them appearing once. With V trimmed by 8 bases and J by 4 bases, 3 bases remained unmatched. This CDR3 spans 12 amino acids. Germline loops: CDR1 PRHDT, CDR2 FYEKMQ (reference sequence). Study conclusions and caveats: The breadth and depth of Spike-specific TCRs increased once two AZD1222 doses had been given. Females outnumbered males among donors, who were mostly white British; clonal diversity was possibly underestimated. Seropositive AZD1222 recipients at baseline numbered only 5 or 6.

The chain links TRBV13 to TRBJ2-5; 8 bases map to TRBD1. This TCR derives from an adult in good health. Source: peripheral blood, taken on day 0 of AZD1222 vaccination. CDR3 region: CASCDRGETQYF. The CDR3 nucleotides read TGTGCCAGCTGCGACAGGGGAGAGACCCAGTACTTC.